The 29 T cell receptor beta chains in this list originate from one sample, sequenced in a study of early T cells in non-severe SARS-CoV-2 infection. TCRdb independently ran MiXCR on the 5' RACE reads; one entry per CDR3 protein. The sample yields approximately 65,000 distinct CDR3 sequences, about a tenth seen once. The sequencing input was whole blood. These receptors all come from an adult who was a healthcare worker with PCR-confirmed SARS-CoV-2 infection or an uninfected control (not recorded which).

CDR3 sequence: CASSEETQYF. The CDR3, as DNA: TGTGCCAGCAGTGAAGAGACCCAGTACTTC. The chain is built from TRBV2 and TRBJ2-5; no clear D gene. The germline V and J ends were trimmed by 1 base and 6 bases, with 0 bases remaining between them. Germline assignment: CDR1 SNHLY and CDR2 FYNNEI. This CDR3 contains 10 residues.

This clonotype has a count of ten or more. The chain carries TRBV2 and TRBJ1-1, with D hard to call. From germline, CDR1 is SNHLY and CDR2 FYNNEI. The CDR3 consists of 12 residues. V was pared by 1 base and J by 8 bases, with 8 bases between. The CDR3 protein is CASSEVPEEAFF. The CDR3 DNA sequence: TGTGCCAGCAGTGAAGTACCAGAAGAAGCTTTCTTT.

This chain uses TRBV21-1 with TRBJ2-5; TRBD2 is taken as the D call from the table, unchecked against the DNA. TRBV21-1 represents a pseudogene. The CDR3 covers 16 residues. CDR3 nucleotides: TGTGCCAGCAGCGCCCTACCTAGCGGGACACAAGAGACCCAGTACTTC. Translated, it gives CASSALPSGTQETQYF.

This clonotype occurred a few times. J is TRBJ2-1 and V is TRBV6-2 or TRBV6-3, with D tentatively TRBD1 or TRBD2 (5 bases each). The length of the CDR3 is 19 residues. Germline CDR1 MNHEY, CDR2 SVGEGT. The V and J ends lost 3 bases and 7 bases respectively, with 28 bases between them. The CDR3 sequence is CASSYIGVGSGSFRNEQFF. CDR3 DNA sequence: TGTGCCAGCAGTTATATCGGGGTAGGATCAGGGTCCTTCAGGAATGAGCAGTTCTTC.

The chain links TRBV3-1 to TRBJ1-1; 7 bases are shared with TRBD1. The CDR3 spans 15 residues. Unmatched junction bases numbered 9, after V lost 5 bases and J lost 3 bases. The germline gives CDR1 LGHDT, CDR2 YNNKEL (reference sequence). The CDR3 reads CASSVGTAVYTEAFF. The CDR3 nucleotides are TGTGCCAGCAGCGTAGGGACAGCAGTTTACACTGAAGCTTTCTTT.

There are a few counts of this clonotype. The chain joins TRBV19 to TRBJ2-7; TRBD1 agrees at 10 bases. V dropped 8 bases and J dropped 4; count of bases not matched to a gene: 8. Germline lookup yields CDR1 LNHDA and CDR2 SQIVND (reference sequence). The CDR3 runs 14 residues. The CDR3, as DNA: TGTGCCAGTGCGATACGACAGGGGGCTTACGAGCAGTACTTC. Protein product: CASAIRQGAYEQYF.

CDR3 nucleotide sequence: TGTGCCAGCAGCTCCCAGCAGAGTGTCAATGAGCAGTTCTTC. Translation gives CASSSQQSVNEQFF. The genes are TRBV9 and TRBJ2-1; no definite D call. Germline V gives CDR1 SGDLS, CDR2 YYNGEE. Between the trimmed V and J ends, which lost 4 bases and 6 bases, there was a span of 14 bases. The CDR3 loop spans 14 amino acids.

The V and J genes are TRBV7-2 and TRBJ1-1; D is ambiguous. The CDR3 consists of 8 residues. Germline loops: CDR1 SGHTA, CDR2 FQGNSA. V dropped 3 bases and J dropped 11 bases, with 1 base sitting between them. CDR3 nucleotide sequence: TGTGCCAGCAGCTTGGCTTTCTTT. It codes for CASSLAFF.

This clonotype was seen ten or more times. The V gene is TRBV7-2, the J gene TRBJ2-2; D gene unclear. Trimming stripped 3 bases from V and 1 base from J, with 6 bases between. This CDR3 spans 14 amino acids. Germline CDR1 SGHTA, CDR2 FQGNSA. CDR3 residues: CASSFSVNTGELFF. The CDR3 nucleotides are TGTGCCAGCAGCTTCTCGGTGAACACCGGGGAGCTGTTTTTT.

This clonotype has ten or more counts. The chain uses TRBV4-3 and TRBJ2-1, with D maybe TRBD2 (5 bases). The CDR3 totals 16 residues. From germline, CDR1 is LGHNA and CDR2 YSLEER. Trimming removed 1 base from V and 7 bases from J, with 17 bases in between. This CDR3 reads CASSQGSSGPRNEQFF. CDR3 DNA: TGCGCCAGCAGCCAAGGGTCCAGCGGTCCTAGGAATGAGCAGTTCTTC.

This clonotype was observed a few times. CDR3 sequence: CASSLDPQGVQETQYF. The CDR3 DNA reads TGTGCCAGCAGCTTGGATCCACAGGGGGTCCAAGAGACCCAGTACTTC. This chain uses TRBV5-6 with TRBJ2-5, with TRBD1 matching 8 bases. The length of the CDR3 is 16 residues. Trimming took 0 bases from V and 1 from J; bases not matched to a gene: 5. Germline V CDR1 and CDR2: SGHDT, YYEEEE.

The rearrangement links TRBV27 to TRBJ2-7; 10 bases map to TRBD1. From germline, CDR1 is MNHEY and CDR2 SMNVEV (reference sequence). J was trimmed by 2 bases and V by 6 bases; bases with no gene match: 4. The CDR3 is made up of 14 amino acids. CDR3 residues: CASSHGTGAYEQYF. The CDR3 DNA is TGTGCCAGCAGCCACGGGACAGGGGCCTACGAGCAGTACTTC.

Many counts were recorded for this clonotype. The chain couples TRBV5-1 to TRBJ2-1; D uncertain. The germline V and J ends were trimmed by 4 bases and 0 bases, with 8 bases remaining between them. The CDR3 covers 14 residues. CDR1 and CDR2 (germline): SGHRS, YFSETQ. This CDR3 is CASSTKSSYNEQFF. In DNA, the CDR3 is TGCGCCAGCAGCACAAAGTCCTCCTACAATGAGCAGTTCTTC.

Many counts were recorded for this clonotype. The V gene is TRBV29-1, the J gene TRBJ2-7; 7 nucleotides line up with TRBD1. This CDR3 region has 13 residues. The junction had 10 bases not matched to a gene; V was cut back by 7 bases and J by 4 bases. Germline values: CDR1 SQVTM, CDR2 ANQGSEA. The CDR3 nucleotides are TGCAGCGCTGGGACAGCTGCAGGGTACGAGCAGTACTTC. It yields the protein CSAGTAAGYEQYF.

The chain uses TRBV28 and TRBJ2-5, with 10 bases aligning to TRBD1. V lost 5 bases to trimming and J lost 5 bases; unmatched junction nucleotides: 5. CDR1 and CDR2 from the germline V gene are MDHEN and SYDVKM. The CDR3 is 14 amino acids. CDR3 residues: CASSRDRGRETQYF. CDR3 in DNA: TGTGCCAGCAGTCGCGACAGGGGGCGTGAGACCCAGTACTTC.

Written as DNA, the CDR3 is TGTGCCAGCAGCTTAAAGCGAAGGGATTGGGGCTACACCTTC. It encodes CASSLKRRDWGYTF. The chain recombines TRBV7-2 with TRBJ1-2; D gene unclear. CDR1 and CDR2 from the germline V gene are SGHTA and FQGNSA. The length of the CDR3 is 14 residues. V was pared by 2 bases and J by 8 bases, with 15 bases between. Complete variable domain (other parts from reference TRBV7-2 and TRBJ1-2): GAGVSQSPSNKVTEKGKDVELRCDPISGHTALYWYRQSLGQGLEFLIYFQGNSAPDKSGLPSDRFSAERTGGSVSTLTIQRTQQEDSAVYLCASSLKRRDWGYTFGSGTRLTVV.

The chain uses TRBV12-3 or TRBV12-4 and TRBJ2-5, with D maybe TRBD2 (5 bases). The CDR3 has 15 amino acids. V gave up 4 bases and J gave up 7 bases, with 19 bases separating them. The CDR3 nucleotides read TGTGCCAGCAGTTCCAACGGGCTCCGGAGCGGGACCCAGTACTTC. Protein sequence: CASSSNGLRSGTQYF.

The table lists this clonotype with many counts. The rearrangement joins TRBV7-2 to TRBJ1-1, with unresolved D. Trimming cost V 2 bases and J 5 bases, with 9 bases left between them. The germline V gene has CDR1 SGHTA and CDR2 FQGNSA. The length of the CDR3 is 13 residues. This CDR3 is CASSLRGRTEAFF. The CDR3, as DNA: TGTGCCAGCAGCTTACGAGGGCGAACTGAAGCTTTCTTT.

The rearrangement links TRBV7-9 to TRBJ2-3, with a possible D match to TRBD1 (5 bases). Germline values: CDR1 SEHNR, CDR2 FQNEAQ (reference sequence). The length of the CDR3 is 14 residues. Trimming shortened V by 7 bases and J by 2 bases, and 13 bases separated the two germline ends. The CDR3 coding sequence is TGTGCCAGCAAGGCGCAGGGTTACACAGATACGCAGTATTTT. Its protein product is CASKAQGYTDTQYF. Combining the CDR3 with reference TRBV7-9 and TRBJ2-3 gives the whole variable domain DTGVSQNPRHKITKRGQNVTFRCDPISEHNRLYWYRQTLGQGPEFLTYFQNEAQLEKSRLLSDRFSAERPKGSFSTLEIQRTEQGDSAMYLCASKAQGYTDTQYFGPGTRLTVL.

This clonotype showed up just a few times. This rearrangement joins TRBV20-1 to TRBJ1-1; D is ambiguous. This CDR3 is 13 amino acids long. Germline V gene data show CDR1 as DFQATT and CDR2 as SNEGSKA (reference sequence). V lost 6 bases to trimming and J lost 1 base, with 12 bases between them. CDR3 sequence reads: CSARRTGNTEAFF. The CDR3 bases are TGCAGTGCCCGCCGGACGGGGAACACTGAAGCTTTCTTT.

This clonotype was seen a few times. The V call is TRBV5-4, the J call TRBJ2-1, with TRBD2 identical over 7 bases. Germline V gene data show CDR1 as SGHNT and CDR2 as YYREEE (reference sequence). V was clipped by 4 bases and J by 7 bases; unmatched bases: 11. CDR3 length: 15 amino acids. The CDR3 DNA reads as TGTGCCAGCAGCGACATGACTAGCCGGGGTAATGAGCAGTTCTTC. Protein sequence: CASSDMTSRGNEQFF.

This clonotype was seen many times. This sequence joins TRBV19 and TRBJ2-1, with D possibly being TRBD2 (6 bases). The V gene lost 1 base and the J gene lost 9 bases, with 13 bases spanning the gap. The CDR3 has 14 residues. Germline assignment: CDR1 LNHDA and CDR2 SQIVND (reference sequence). The CDR3 DNA reads as TGTGCCAGTAGTATAGGGTCTAGCGCGCCTGAGCAGTTCTTC. Residues: CASSIGSSAPEQFF.

This chain links TRBV11-2 with TRBJ2-3, with D unresolved. Germline assignment: CDR1 SGHAT and CDR2 FQNNGV. V was cut by 5 bases and J by 2 bases, with 11 bases left in between. The CDR3 loop spans 14 amino acids. The CDR3 DNA reads TGTGCCAGCAGCATCGGGCCTTACACAGATACGCAGTATTTT. The encoded protein is CASSIGPYTDTQYF.

The chain carries TRBV20-1 and TRBJ2-3; possible D gene TRBD1, 5 bases. CDR1 DFQATT and CDR2 SNEGSKA come from the germline V gene (reference sequence). The CDR3 totals 13 residues. The V end was cut by 8 bases, the J end by 0 bases, with 12 bases between. This CDR3 is CSSGLPSTDTQYF. DNA for the CDR3: TGCAGTTCAGGGCTTCCTAGCACAGATACGCAGTATTTT.

This clonotype was seen many times. This chain uses TRBV19 with TRBJ2-2; D not resolved. This CDR3 has 13 amino acids. Germline CDR1 and CDR2: LNHDA and SQIVND (reference sequence). V was cut by 3 bases and J by 3 bases, with 5 bases left in between. The CDR3 loop is CASSMIHTGELFF. DNA of the CDR3: TGTGCCAGTAGTATGATACACACCGGGGAGCTGTTTTTT.

The CDR3 nucleotides read TGTGCCAGCAGCTTGGGGGGGCGCGTAGAGACCCAGTACTTC. Translating it yields CASSLGGRVETQYF. The J gene is TRBJ2-5, the V gene TRBV9, with a possible D match to TRBD2 (7 bases). The CDR3 totals 14 residues. Deletions cut 4 bases from V and 4 bases from J, with 14 bases between. Germline-derived CDR1 and CDR2 are SGDLS and YYNGEE.

The V and J genes are TRBV20-1 and TRBJ2-7; D possibly uses TRBD1 or TRBD2 (5 bases each). In germline, CDR1 is DFQATT, CDR2 SNEGSKA (reference sequence). This CDR3 contains 13 residues. The V gene lost 5 bases and the J gene lost 1 base, with 12 bases spanning the gap. CDR3 in DNA: TGCAGTGCTTGGGACGGAAAATCCTACGAGCAGTACTTC. The encoded protein is CSAWDGKSYEQYF.

This clonotype was counted a few times. The chain recombines TRBV7-8 with TRBJ2-7, with a weak D call TRBD2 (5 bases). The V and J ends lost 1 base and 5 bases respectively, with 9 bases between them. The CDR3 spans 13 residues. The germline CDR1 and CDR2 sequences are SGHVS and FQNEAQ. CDR3: CASSLDPGDEQYF. CDR3 nucleotides: TGTGCCAGCAGCTTAGATCCCGGGGACGAGCAGTACTTC.

This clonotype was seen at least ten times. The gene calls are TRBV29-1 and TRBJ1-1; no reliable D call. The V end was cut by 1 base, the J end by 7 bases, with 7 bases between. The CDR3 covers 11 residues. Germline-derived CDR1 and CDR2 are SQVTM and ANQGSEA. The CDR3 sequence is CSVEAGNEAFF. Here the CDR3 DNA reads TGCAGCGTTGAAGCTGGTAATGAAGCTTTCTTT.